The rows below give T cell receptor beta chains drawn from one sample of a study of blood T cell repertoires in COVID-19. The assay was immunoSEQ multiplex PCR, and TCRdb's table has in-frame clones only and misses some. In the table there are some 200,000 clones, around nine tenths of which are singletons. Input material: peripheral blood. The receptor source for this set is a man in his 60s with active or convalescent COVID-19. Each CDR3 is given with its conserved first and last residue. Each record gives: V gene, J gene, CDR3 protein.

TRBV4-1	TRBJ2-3	CASSQDDRFSTDTQYF
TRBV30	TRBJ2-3	CAWSRTGLSTDTQYF
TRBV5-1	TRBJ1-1	CASRDTGSTEAFF
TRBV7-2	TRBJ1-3	CASSPRPGTGNTIYF
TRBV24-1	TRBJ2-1	CATSDYGTGNYNEQFF
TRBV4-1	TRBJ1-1	CASSQEGGQPNTEAFF
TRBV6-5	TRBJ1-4	CASSRRDSNEKLFF
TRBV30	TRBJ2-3	CAWSVQLAGGTDTQYF
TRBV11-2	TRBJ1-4	CASSLMTGGENEKLFF
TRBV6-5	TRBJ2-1	CASSYDGHYNEQFF
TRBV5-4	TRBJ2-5	CASSLYLGVETQYF